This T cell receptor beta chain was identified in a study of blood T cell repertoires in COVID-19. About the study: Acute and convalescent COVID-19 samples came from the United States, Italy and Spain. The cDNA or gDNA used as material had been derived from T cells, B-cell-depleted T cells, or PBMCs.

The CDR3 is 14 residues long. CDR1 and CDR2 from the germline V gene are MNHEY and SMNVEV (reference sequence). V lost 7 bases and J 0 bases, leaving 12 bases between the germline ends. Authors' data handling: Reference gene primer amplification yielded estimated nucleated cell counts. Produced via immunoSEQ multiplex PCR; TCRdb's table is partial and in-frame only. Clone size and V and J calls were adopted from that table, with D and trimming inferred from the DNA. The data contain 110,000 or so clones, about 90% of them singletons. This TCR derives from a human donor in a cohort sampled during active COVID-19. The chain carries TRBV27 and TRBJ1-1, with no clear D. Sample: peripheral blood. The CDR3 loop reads CASNAQALNTEAFF. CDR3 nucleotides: TGTGCCAGCAACGCGCAGGCGTTGAACACTGAAGCTTTCTTT.